This passage covers 20 T cell receptor beta chains from one sample sequenced in a study of T cell repertoires in cytomegalovirus infection. TCRdb fed the reads into MiXCR, producing one record per CDR3 protein. This table holds some 560,000 distinct CDR3 sequences, roughly 42% found once. Their antigen targets remain unknown. This material consisted of cultured PBMCs, taken from culture after CMV antigen stimulation. These receptors came from a human donor in good health (CMV status not recorded). Some clones in this sample may be carry-over from other donors' samples.

The rearrangement uses TRBV12-3 or TRBV12-4 and TRBJ1-3; no reliable D call. Between the trimmed V and J ends, which lost 6 bases and 8 bases, there was a span of 17 bases. CDR3 length: 14 amino acids. CDR3 sequence reads: CASSQRGFQDTIYF. The CDR3 DNA follows: TGTGCCAGCAGCCAGCGGGGATTTCAAGACACCATATATTTT.

This clonotype was detected a few times. This chain links TRBV7-2 with TRBJ2-4, with no clear D. V lost 2 bases, J lost 7 bases, and 9 bases lay in between. Looked up from germline, CDR1 is SGHTA and CDR2 is FQGNSA. The CDR3 consists of 13 residues. This chain's CDR3 is CASSLSPQNIQYF. The CDR3 region has the DNA TGTGCCAGCAGCTTAAGCCCCCAGAACATTCAGTACTTC.

This clonotype occurred many times. The rearrangement joins TRBV7-2 to TRBJ1-1; no clear D. The germline V gene encodes CDR1 SGHTA and CDR2 FQGNSA. V lost 1 base and J lost 8, with 23 bases in between. This CDR3 has 17 amino acids. The CDR3 region has the DNA TGTGCCAGCAGCTTAGTCCCGGGGTATATCGTCCTGACCGAAGCTTTCTTT. It encodes CASSLVPGYIVLTEAFF.

In this sample, this clonotype turned up a few times. The chain joins TRBV7-2 to TRBJ2-5; 13 bases agree with TRBD2. The CDR3 runs to 16 residues. Looked up from germline, CDR1 is SGHTA and CDR2 is FQGNSA. The V segment lost 5 bases and the J segment 4 bases; nucleotides outside the gene matches: 7. CDR3 loop: CASSQGLAGILETQYF. CDR3 bases: TGTGCCAGCAGCCAGGGACTAGCGGGGATCCTAGAGACCCAGTACTTC.

The chain joins TRBV7-2 to TRBJ2-2; unclear D gene. CDR1 and CDR2 from the germline V gene are SGHTA and FQGNSA. The CDR3 sequence is 13 residues long. The ends were cut back, 5 bases at V and 2 bases at J, with 6 bases in the middle. The CDR3: CASSPGNTGELFF. The CDR3, as DNA: TGTGCCAGCAGCCCTGGCAACACCGGGGAGCTGTTTTTT.

This clonotype has only a few counts. The junction does not match germline at one end; this may be a read error. The chain's CDR3 is CASSSLDGGGSFEQYF. In nucleotides, the CDR3 is TGTGCCAGCAGTTCCCTCGACGGGGGGGGTTCCTTCGAGCAGTACTTC. This chain joins TRBV6-5 and TRBJ2-7, with 8 nucleotides matching TRBD2. The germline CDR1 and CDR2 sequences are MNHEY and SVGAGI. This CDR3 has 16 amino acids.

The CDR3: CASSLGSPDYGYTF. In nucleotides, the CDR3 is TGTGCCAGCAGCTTAGGCAGTCCGGACTATGGCTACACCTTC. The chain is built from TRBV7-2 and TRBJ1-2; D gene uncertain. Germline CDR1 and CDR2: SGHTA and FQGNSA. The CDR3 contains 14 residues. Deletions cut 1 base from V and 3 bases from J, with 9 bases between.

This chain links TRBV11-2 with TRBJ1-5; possibly TRBD1 for D (5 bases). CDR3 length equals 15 residues. V lost 5 bases and J 3 bases, leaving 14 bases between the germline ends. CDR1 and CDR2 (germline): SGHAT, FQNNGV. This CDR3 reads CASSRDGQLNQPQHF. CDR3 in DNA: TGTGCCAGCAGCAGAGATGGACAACTCAATCAGCCCCAGCATTTT.

The J gene is TRBJ2-5, the V gene TRBV7-2; D unclear. Trimming took off 0 bases at V and 7 bases at J, with 12 bases between the two ends. The germline CDR1 and CDR2 sequences are SGHTA and FQGNSA. CDR3 length equals 14 residues. The CDR3 reads CASSLAGPTGTQYF. CDR3 sequence (DNA): TGTGCCAGCAGCTTAGCTGGCCCAACGGGGACCCAGTACTTC.

The chain recombines TRBV10-3 with TRBJ1-3; D perhaps matches TRBD1 (6 bases). Germline V lookup: CDR1 ENHRY, CDR2 SYGVKD. Trimming stripped 0 bases from V and 3 bases from J, with 15 bases between. This CDR3 has 17 amino acids. The DNA of the CDR3 is TGTGCCATCAGTGAGTCAGGGGGGGTCGACCTTGGAAACACCATATATTTT. This translates into CAISESGGVDLGNTIYF.

The table lists this clonotype with a few counts. This chain joins TRBV25-1 and TRBJ2-5; 8 bases match TRBD2. The CDR3 extends over 15 amino acids. J lost 3 bases, V lost 5 bases, and 8 bases had no gene match. Germline V lookup: CDR1 MGHDK, CDR2 SYGVNS. CDR3 sequence reads: CASSPRSAGEETQYF. CDR3 sequence (DNA): TGTGCCAGCAGTCCCCGATCAGCGGGAGAAGAGACCCAGTACTTC. Complete variable domain (other parts from reference TRBV25-1 and TRBJ2-5): EADIYQTPRYLVIGTGKKITLECSQTMGHDKMYWYQQDPGMELHLIHYSYGVNSTEKGDLSSESTVSRIRTEHFPLTLESARPSHTSQYLCASSPRSAGEETQYFGPGTRLLVL.

The rearrangement joins TRBV7-2 to TRBJ2-7; D remains ambiguous. CDR1 and CDR2 from the germline V gene are SGHTA and FQGNSA. V dropped 7 bases and J dropped 5 bases, with 18 bases sitting between them. The CDR3 sequence is 14 residues long. CDR3 DNA: TGTGCCAGCACCTCAGACCCCCTGTCTAACGAGCAGTACTTC. It yields the protein CASTSDPLSNEQYF.

The V gene is TRBV10-3, the J gene TRBJ2-1, with 13 positions matching TRBD2. Germline V gene sequence: CDR1 ENHRY, CDR2 SYGVKD. The CDR3 is 14 amino acids. The V gene end was trimmed by 4 bases and the J gene end by 7 bases; junction bases not matched to a gene: 1. CDR3 residues: CAISGLAGGNEQFF. The CDR3 DNA is TGTGCCATCAGTGGACTAGCGGGAGGTAATGAGCAGTTCTTC.

This clonotype was observed a few times. J is TRBJ2-1 and V is TRBV10-3, with D uncertain. The V gene lost 2 bases and the J gene lost 3 bases, with 11 bases spanning the gap. Germline V lookup: CDR1 ENHRY, CDR2 SYGVKD. There are 15 residues in the CDR3. CDR3 bases: TGTGCCATCAGTGAGAGAGTGGAGAGCTACAATGAGCAGTTCTTC. This encodes CAISERVESYNEQFF.

This clonotype was recorded at least ten times. The chain combines TRBV12-3 or TRBV12-4 with TRBJ2-3; D possibly corresponds to TRBD2 (6 bases). The CDR3 sequence is 14 residues long. V dropped 4 bases and J dropped 0 bases, with 8 bases sitting between them. The CDR3 region is CASSYGGSTDTQYF. In DNA form, the CDR3 reads TGTGCCAGCAGTTACGGGGGTAGCACAGATACGCAGTATTTT.

The chain combines TRBV19 with TRBJ2-7; 8 nucleotides align to TRBD1. Germline trimming cut 2 bases from V and 2 bases from J; bases unmatched to any gene: 5. The CDR3 is 15 amino acids. Germline CDR1 and CDR2: LNHDA and SQIVND (reference sequence). The CDR3 sequence is CASSIRGQVAYEQYF. CDR3 DNA: TGTGCCAGTAGTATAAGGGGACAGGTGGCCTACGAGCAGTACTTC.

V is TRBV7-9 and J is TRBJ2-3; perhaps TRBD1 as D (6 bases). Per germline, CDR1 SEHNR and CDR2 FQNEAQ (reference sequence). Trimming removed 5 bases from V and 6 bases from J, with 15 bases in between. CDR3 length equals 14 residues. CDR3 nucleotide sequence: TGTGCCAGCAGCGGGACACTCCCAGAGGATACGCAGTATTTT. This sequence encodes CASSGTLPEDTQYF.

Comments on this clonotype: This sequence may be a read error, since a much larger clone differs from it by one base. This chain connects TRBV7-2 to TRBJ1-2; the D gene is possibly TRBD1 (6 bases). The length of the CDR3 is 15 residues. Trimming took 7 bases from V and 5 from J, leaving 20 bases between them. Per the germline V gene, CDR1 is SGHTA and CDR2 is FQGNSA. The CDR3, as DNA: TGTGCCAGCATCCCCCGGACAGATATAGCTTATGGCTACACCTTC. It specifies CASIPRTDIAYGYTF.

The chain recombines TRBV19 with TRBJ2-2; TRBD1 is a possible D gene (7 bases). Trimming cost V 3 bases and J 7 bases, with 15 bases left between them. Germline CDR1 LNHDA, CDR2 SQIVND (reference sequence). The CDR3 consists of 15 residues. For the CDR3, the DNA is TGTGCCAGTAGTATTGGAGGGGGCGAGGACGGGGAGCTGTTTTTT. Translated: CASSIGGGEDGELFF.

This chain connects TRBV6-1 to TRBJ2-4; D perhaps matches TRBD2 (7 bases). In germline, CDR1 is MNHNS, CDR2 SASEGT. With 0 bases removed from V and 1 base from J, the gap between germline ends came to 16 bases. This CDR3 region has 18 residues. Written as DNA, the CDR3 is TGTGCCAGCAGTGAAGCGAGGGAGGGGGAGTGGGCCAAAAACATTCAGTACTTC. It codes for CASSEAREGEWAKNIQYF.